The present T cell receptor (beta chain) was sequenced within a study of blood T cell repertoires in COVID-19. Study overall: Sites across the United States, Italy and Spain contributed samples from acute and convalescent COVID-19. T cells, B-cell-depleted T cells, or PBMCs supplied cDNA or gDNA.

Trimming removed 4 bases at V and 3 bases at J, with 26 bases between. The germline V gene encodes CDR1 SGHTA and CDR2 FQGTGA. This CDR3 spans 19 amino acids. Under the authors' procedure: Amplification with reference gene primers provided the estimates of nucleated cell counts. TCRdb keeps only in-frame clones here, not all; method: immunoSEQ multiplex PCR. The V and J calls and clone size are taken from that table; D and trimming were inferred from the DNA. The repertoire holds roughly 200,000 clones, with 70% to 90% as singletons. This receptor was identified in a woman between 18 and 29 years old who had recovered from COVID-19. The chain links TRBV7-3 to TRBJ2-3, with D uncertain. Input material: peripheral blood. CDR3 DNA sequence: TGTGCCAGCAGCTCAAATCACGCCCCCAGGATCCCGAATACAGATACGCAGTATTTT. Residues: CASSSNHAPRIPNTDTQYF.